The rows below give T cell receptor beta chains drawn from one sample of a study of Ad26.COV2.S vaccination and SARS-CoV-2 variants. Here immunoSEQ multiplex PCR was the method, and the copy in TCRdb shows in-frame clones only, minus some. The sample has hundreds of thousands of clones, about 90% seen once; the top ten hold approximately 1.7%. The starting material was peripheral blood, obtained in a trial of Ad26.COV2.S vaccine versus placebo. The receptors were sampled from a person between 18 and 65 years old who received the Ad26.COV2.S COVID-19 vaccine or a placebo. CDR3s include the opening cysteine and the closing phenylalanine or tryptophan. Each record gives: J gene, D gene, V gene, clone size, CDR3 DNA, CDR3 protein. A D gene is named only where the DNA matches it firmly. Clone sizes are given selectively: once, few, many, or a class where the clone is expanded.

TRBJ1-6 NA TRBV13 NA TGTGCCAGCAGCCTTGGACTCAATTCACCCCTCCACTTT CASSLGLNSPLHF
TRBJ2-7 TRBD1 TRBV3-1/TRBV3-2 NA TGTGCCAGCAGCCAAGATGGAAATCCGGGACAGGGCCTATTGTTGGAGCAGTACTTC CASSQDGNPGQGLLLEQYF
TRBJ2-3 NA TRBV4-3 NA TGCGCCAGCAGCCAAGTCTTCAGGGCTGGAGATACGCAGTATTTT CASSQVFRAGDTQYF
TRBJ2-3 NA TRBV5-1 NA TGCGCCAGCAGCTTGGATCGCACAAAGGGAGCAGATACGCAGTATTTT CASSLDRTKGADTQYF
TRBJ2-2 NA TRBV5-6 few TGTGCCAGCAGCTGGCGGGTCCGTTCGAACACCGGGGAGCTGTTTTTT CASSWRVRSNTGELFF
TRBJ1-1 TRBD1 TRBV7-8 NA TGTGCCAGCAGCTTAGTACAGGGGGGCACTGAAGCTTTCTTT CASSLVQGGTEAFF
TRBJ1-3 NA TRBV5-1 few TGCGCCAGCAGCTTGGGGGGTTCTGGAAACACCATATATTTT CASSLGGSGNTIYF
TRBJ2-5 NA TRBV6-2/TRBV6-3 once TGTGCCAGCAGTTACGGACGGTACCAAGAGACCCAGTACTTC CASSYGRYQETQYF
TRBJ1-2 NA TRBV5-1 NA TGCGCCAGCAGCTTGGTACGATTTTCAGGTGGCTACACCTTC CASSLVRFSGGYTF
TRBJ2-5 NA TRBV7-8 NA TGTGCCAGCAGCTCCTTCGGAGCGGGTTTACAAGAGACCCAGTACTTC CASSSFGAGLQETQYF